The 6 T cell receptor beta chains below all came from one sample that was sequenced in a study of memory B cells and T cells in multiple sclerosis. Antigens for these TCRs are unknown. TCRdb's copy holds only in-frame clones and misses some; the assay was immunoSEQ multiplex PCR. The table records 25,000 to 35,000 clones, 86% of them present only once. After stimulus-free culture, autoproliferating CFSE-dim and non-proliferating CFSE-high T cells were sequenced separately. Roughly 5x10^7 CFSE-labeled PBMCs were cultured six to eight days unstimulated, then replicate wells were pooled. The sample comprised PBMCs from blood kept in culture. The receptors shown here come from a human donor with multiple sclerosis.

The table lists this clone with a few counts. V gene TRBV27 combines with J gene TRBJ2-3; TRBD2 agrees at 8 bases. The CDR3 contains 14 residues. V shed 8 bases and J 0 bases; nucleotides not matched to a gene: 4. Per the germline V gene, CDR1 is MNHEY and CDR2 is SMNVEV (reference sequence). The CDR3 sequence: CASCPGGSTDTQYF. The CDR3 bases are TGTGCCAGCTGTCCGGGGGGGAGCACAGATACGCAGTATTTT.

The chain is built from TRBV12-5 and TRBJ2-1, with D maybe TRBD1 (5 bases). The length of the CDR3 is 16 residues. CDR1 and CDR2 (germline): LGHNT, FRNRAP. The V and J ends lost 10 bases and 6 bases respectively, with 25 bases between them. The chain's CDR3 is CATLLQGPSCGNEQFF. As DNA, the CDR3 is TGTGCTACCCTCCTGCAGGGCCCCAGCTGTGGCAATGAGCAGTTCTTC. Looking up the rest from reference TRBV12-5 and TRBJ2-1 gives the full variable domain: DARVTQTPRHKVTEMGQEVTMRCQPILGHNTVFWYRQTMMQGLELLAYFRNRAPLDDSGMPKDRFSAEMPDATLATLKIQPSEPRDSAVYFCATLLQGPSCGNEQFFGPGTRLTVL.

As DNA, the CDR3 is TGTGCCAGCAGCTTGGGCCCAGGGGATGGCTACACCTTC. Translation: CASSLGPGDGYTF. The chain combines TRBV5-4 with TRBJ1-2; D possibly corresponds to TRBD1 (6 bases). The germline V gene encodes CDR1 SGHNT and CDR2 YYREEE (reference sequence). This CDR3 has 13 residues. Trimming removed 0 bases at V and 6 bases at J, with 9 bases between.

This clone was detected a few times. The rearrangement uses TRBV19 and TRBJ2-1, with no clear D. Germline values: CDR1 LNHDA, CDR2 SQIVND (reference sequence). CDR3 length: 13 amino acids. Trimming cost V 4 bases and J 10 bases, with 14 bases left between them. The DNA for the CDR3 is TGTGCCAGTAGTAATGCCCCCGGGCGCGAGCAGTTCTTC. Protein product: CASSNAPGREQFF.

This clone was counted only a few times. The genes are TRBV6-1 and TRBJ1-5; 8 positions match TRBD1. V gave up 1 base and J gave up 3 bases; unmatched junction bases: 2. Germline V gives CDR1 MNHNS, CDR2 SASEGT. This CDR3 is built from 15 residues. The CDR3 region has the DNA TGTGCCAGCAGTGAAGAGACAGGGGACAATCAGCCCCAGCATTTT. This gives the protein CASSEETGDNQPQHF.

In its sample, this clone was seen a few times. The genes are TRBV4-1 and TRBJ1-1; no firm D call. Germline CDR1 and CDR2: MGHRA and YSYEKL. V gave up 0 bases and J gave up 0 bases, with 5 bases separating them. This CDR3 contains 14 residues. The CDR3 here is CASSQEMVNTEAFF. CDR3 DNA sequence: TGCGCCAGCAGCCAAGAAATGGTGAACACTGAAGCTTTCTTT.